This record concerns one T cell receptor (beta chain) sequence. This sample was taken from a study of T cell changes during pregnancy in multiple sclerosis. The protocol was immunoSEQ multiplex PCR, while the TCRdb copy is restricted to in-frame clones and leaves out a portion. The table has tens of thousands of clones, roughly 92% seen once; the top ten hold 0.75% to 0.85%. Germline CDR1 SGHAT, CDR2 FQNNGV. The length of the CDR3 is 13 residues. Trimming stripped 5 bases from V and 1 base from J, with 8 bases between. The rearrangement links TRBV11-2 to TRBJ2-5, with a weak D call TRBD2 (5 bases). This sequence originates from a female donor with multiple sclerosis, enrolled in a pregnancy study. Sequencing used CD4+ T cells from peripheral blood mononuclear cells, obtained before pregnancy. For the CDR3, the DNA is TGTGCCAGCAGCCAGGAGGTCCAAGAGACCCAGTACTTC. It translates to CASSQEVQETQYF. The whole variable domain, filled in from reference TRBV11-2 and TRBJ2-5, reads EAGVAQSPRYKIIEKRQSVAFWCNPISGHATLYWYQQILGQGPKLLIQFQNNGVVDDSQLPKDRFSAERLKGVDSTLKIQPAKLEDSAVYLCASSQEVQETQYFGPGTRLLVL.